The 19 T cell receptor beta chains below were found in one sample sequenced in a study of vaccination and CD4 T cells after COVID-19. Their antigens are not known. Scientists ran DNA taken from cultured CD4+ T cells through the Oncomine TCR Beta short-read assay for sequencing. TCRdb redid the calling of the PCR reads with MiXCR, one entry per CDR3 protein. Of several thousand distinct CDR3 sequences listed, 15% to 20% are singletons. Treatment meaning: approximately 10-day PBMC culture with coronavirus spike peptide pools or control peptides (ViraFEST assay). The sequenced material came from CD4+ T cells from blood, cultured in vitro. The receptor set was obtained from a human donor who had recovered from COVID-19.

As regards this clonotype: A read error is possible here, since a much larger clone lies one base away. This chain connects TRBV7-9 to TRBJ1-1, with a weak D call TRBD1 (5 bases). Germline V CDR1 and CDR2: SEHNR, FQNEAQ (reference sequence). The germline V and J ends were trimmed by 5 bases and 4 bases, with 17 bases remaining between them. This CDR3 has 15 amino acids. CDR3 sequence: CASSAPAEGTTEAFF. In DNA, the CDR3 is TGTGCCAGCAGCGCACCTGCAGAGGGGACCACTGAAGCTTTCTTT. The full variable domain, in which reference TRBV7-9 and TRBJ1-1 provide the parts outside the CDR3, is DTGVSQNPRHKITKRGQNVTFRCDPISEHNRLYWYRQTLGQGPEFLTYFQNEAQLEKSRLLSDRFSAERPKGSFSTLEIQRTEQGDSAMYLCASSAPAEGTTEAFFGQGTRLTVV.

This sequence joins TRBV9 and TRBJ2-1; 9 nucleotides match TRBD1. Germline loops: CDR1 SGDLS, CDR2 YYNGEE. Unmatched junction bases numbered 11, after V lost 4 bases and J lost 9 bases. The length of the CDR3 is 15 residues. As DNA, the CDR3 is TGTGCCAGCAGCCCCCGGGACAGGGAGACGATTGAGCAGTTCTTC. This translates into CASSPRDRETIEQFF.

The chain uses TRBV19 and TRBJ2-3, with TRBD1 identical over 7 bases. Germline CDR1 is LNHDA and CDR2 is SQIVND (reference sequence). With V trimmed by 4 bases and J by 2 bases, 6 bases remained unmatched. This CDR3 comprises 15 residues. The CDR3 nucleotides read TGTGCCAGTAGTACCGGGACAGCTCACACAGATACGCAGTATTTT. As protein: CASSTGTAHTDTQYF. The full variable domain, completed using reference TRBV19 and TRBJ2-3, is DGGITQSPKYLFRKEGQNVTLSCEQNLNHDAMYWYRQDPGQGLRLIYYSQIVNDFQKGDIAEGYSVSREKKESFPLTVTSAQKNPTAFYLCASSTGTAHTDTQYFGPGTRLTVL.

This clonotype was detected only a few times. V is TRBV19 and J is TRBJ2-7; the match to TRBD2 covers 11 bases. This CDR3 region has 15 residues. The V gene end was trimmed by 3 bases and the J gene end by 7 bases; junction bases not matched to a gene: 8. The germline CDR1 and CDR2 sequences are LNHDA and SQIVND (reference sequence). The CDR3 DNA follows: TGTGCCAGTAGTATTTCTAGCGGGGGGTTGAGAGAGCAGTACTTC. Amino acids: CASSISSGGLREQYF.

V usage is TRBV20-1 and J usage is TRBJ1-3; D possibly corresponds to TRBD1 (5 bases). This CDR3 spans 15 amino acids. CDR1 and CDR2 from the germline V gene are DFQATT and SNEGSKA (reference sequence). Trimming cost V 0 bases and J 0 bases, with 9 bases left between them. CDR3 sequence reads: CSARDGGGSGNTIYF. The CDR3 coding sequence is TGCAGTGCTAGAGATGGGGGAGGCTCTGGAAACACCATATATTTT.

This clonotype showed up just once. This may arise from a read error, as a much more abundant clone is one base away. The chain carries TRBV20-1 and TRBJ2-3, with TRBD2 matching over 11 bases. Losses at the gene ends were 8 bases for V and 4 bases for J; bases not matched to a gene: 11. CDR1 and CDR2 (germline): DFQATT, SNEGSKA (reference sequence). The CDR3 is 15 residues long. In DNA, the CDR3 is TGCAGTACCAAAAAGTCGGGACTAGCGGCAGATACGCAGTATTTT. Protein product: CSTKKSGLAADTQYF.

This clonotype is labeled as medium-sized (0.01 to 0.1%). The genes are TRBV6-1 and TRBJ1-5, with D unclear. The CDR3 loop spans 13 amino acids. The ends were cut back, 6 bases at V and 6 bases at J, with 12 bases in the middle. CDR1 and CDR2 (germline): MNHNS, SASEGT. CDR3 loop: CASRPYRGQPQHF. In nucleotides, the CDR3 is TGTGCCAGCAGGCCTTATCGGGGTCAGCCCCAGCATTTT.

CDR3 loop: CASSPRTRVVDTQYF. The CDR3 DNA reads as TGTGCCAGCAGTCCCCGGACTAGGGTGGTAGATACGCAGTATTTT. This rearrangement joins TRBV6-1 to TRBJ2-3; 7 positions match TRBD2. Germline CDR1 is MNHNS and CDR2 is SASEGT. After removal of 5 bases from V and 5 bases from J, the junction contained 10 bases not matched to a gene. The CDR3 runs 15 residues.

This rearrangement joins TRBV3-1 to TRBJ1-1; TRBD1 aligns across 7 bases. CDR1 and CDR2 (germline): LGHDT, YNNKEL (reference sequence). The V gene end was trimmed by 1 base and the J gene end by 5 bases; junction bases not matched to a gene: 7. The length of the CDR3 is 15 residues. Here the CDR3 reads CASSQVTGVRTEAFF. The CDR3 nucleotides are TGTGCCAGCAGCCAAGTTACAGGGGTGAGAACTGAAGCTTTCTTT.

This clonotype showed up just a few times. CDR3 sequence: CASSLDRGFTTDTQYF. In nucleotides, the CDR3 is TGTGCCAGCAGCTTAGATCGAGGCTTCACCACAGATACGCAGTATTTT. This chain uses TRBV11-2 with TRBJ2-3; D unresolved. CDR3 size: 16 residues. Deletions cut 0 bases from V and 2 bases from J, with 12 bases between. Germline-derived CDR1 and CDR2 are SGHAT and FQNNGV.

This clonotype showed up just a few times. This sequence joins TRBV6-2 or TRBV6-3 and TRBJ1-1; the D gene is possibly TRBD1 (6 bases). V was pared by 8 bases and J by 1 base, with 11 bases between. The CDR3 contains 13 residues. CDR1 is MNHEY, CDR2 SVGEGT, per germline. The DNA of the CDR3 is TGTGCCAGCCGGGACACCGGGAACACTGAAGCTTTCTTT. It specifies CASRDTGNTEAFF.

This clonotype was seen only a few times. The chain recombines TRBV7-9 with TRBJ2-7, with TRBD2 as a possible D gene (6 bases). The V and J ends lost 5 bases and 5 bases respectively, with 22 bases between them. The CDR3 sequence is 16 residues long. The V gene's germline CDR1 is SEHNR and CDR2 FQNEAQ (reference sequence). The CDR3 nucleotides are TGTGCCAGCAGCCTGGGACTTGGCGGGGTGATCCACGAGCAGTACTTC. Translated, it gives CASSLGLGGVIHEQYF. Looking up the rest from reference TRBV7-9 and TRBJ2-7 gives the full variable domain: DTGVSQNPRHKITKRGQNVTFRCDPISEHNRLYWYRQTLGQGPEFLTYFQNEAQLEKSRLLSDRFSAERPKGSFSTLEIQRTEQGDSAMYLCASSLGLGGVIHEQYFGPGTRLTVT.

V gene TRBV30 combines with J gene TRBJ1-1, with TRBD1 identical over 7 bases. V trimming: 0 bases; J trimming: 4 bases; junction bases outside the gene matches: 8. CDR3 length equals 15 residues. CDR1 GTSNPN and CDR2 SVGIG come from the germline V gene (reference sequence). The CDR3 reads CAWSVPTGRVTEAFF. Written as DNA, the CDR3 is TGTGCCTGGAGTGTACCGACAGGGCGAGTCACTGAAGCTTTCTTT. Together with reference TRBV30 and TRBJ1-1, the CDR3 gives the full variable domain: SQTIHQWPATLVQPVGSPLSLECTVEGTSNPNLYWYRQAAGRGLQLLFYSVGIGQISSEVPQNLSASRPQDRQFILSSKKLLLSDSGFYLCAWSVPTGRVTEAFFGQGTRLTVV.

The chain combines TRBV5-1 with TRBJ1-2, with a tentative D call TRBD1 (5 bases). V was trimmed by 0 bases and J by 6 bases, leaving 12 bases between them. CDR1 and CDR2 (germline): SGHRS, YFSETQ. CDR3 length: 14 residues. CDR3 residues: CASSLDGTQHGYTF. The CDR3 nucleotides read TGCGCCAGCAGCTTGGACGGGACCCAACATGGCTACACCTTC. Based on the CDR3 plus reference TRBV5-1 and TRBJ1-2, the full variable domain is KAGVTQTPRYLIKTRGQQVTLSCSPISGHRSVSWYQQTPGQGLQFLFEYFSETQRNKGNFPGRFSGRQFSNSRSEMNVSTLELGDSALYLCASSLDGTQHGYTFGSGTRLTVV.

This clonotype showed up just a few times. The V and J genes are TRBV20-1 and TRBJ1-6; the D is unclear. The CDR3 length is 14 residues. Trimming shortened V by 0 bases and J by 10 bases, and 13 bases separated the two germline ends. Per germline, CDR1 DFQATT and CDR2 SNEGSKA (reference sequence). The CDR3, as DNA: TGCAGTGCTAGAGAGACCACTACGGTATCACCCCTCCACTTT. Protein product: CSARETTTVSPLHF.

The rearrangement uses TRBV14 and TRBJ2-2, with a possible D match to TRBD2 (7 bases). Germline V gene lookup returns CDR1 SGHDN and CDR2 FVKESK. This CDR3 has 14 amino acids. Trimming shortened V by 4 bases and J by 4 bases, and 10 bases separated the two germline ends. CDR3 in amino acids: CASSPRGATGELFF. The DNA for the CDR3 is TGTGCCAGCAGCCCCCGGGGGGCCACCGGGGAGCTGTTTTTT.

This clonotype has only a few counts. The CDR3 sequence is CASRKGQAYNSPLHF. In DNA form, the CDR3 reads TGTGCCAGCAGAAAGGGACAGGCTTATAATTCACCCCTCCACTTT. The rearrangement uses TRBV2 and TRBJ1-6; TRBD1 matches 8 bases. V trimming: 6 bases; J trimming: 4 bases; junction bases outside the gene matches: 5. Germline V gives CDR1 SNHLY, CDR2 FYNNEI. There are 15 residues in the CDR3.

For the CDR3, the DNA is TGCGCCAGCAGCCAAGTCTTACAGGTTGCCTACGAGCAGTACTTC. Encoded protein: CASSQVLQVAYEQYF. The J gene is TRBJ2-7, the V gene TRBV4-1; a possible D gene is TRBD1 (5 bases). The CDR3 sequence is 15 residues long. From germline, CDR1 is MGHRA and CDR2 YSYEKL. Trimming stripped 1 base from V and 2 bases from J, with 12 bases between.

The genes are TRBV5-8 and TRBJ1-5; weak D call: TRBD1 (5 bases). Germline V lookup: CDR1 SGHTS, CDR2 YDEGEE. The CDR3 totals 17 residues. Trimming took 0 bases from V and 0 from J, leaving 13 bases between them. CDR3 protein: CASSLGPRGYSNQPQHF. CDR3 nucleotides: TGTGCCAGCAGCTTGGGGCCCCGGGGGTATAGCAATCAGCCCCAGCATTTT.